The rows below give T cell receptor beta chains drawn from one sample of a study of T-cell memory formation after mild COVID-19. One entry per CDR3 protein results from TCRdb running MiXCR on the 5' RACE reads. The repertoire includes under 400,000 distinct CDR3 sequences, 25% to 30% of them detected once, and approximately 12% sits in the top ten. The sequenced material came from PBMCs or a T cell subset sorted from them (not recorded which). The receptors were gathered from an adult woman who had mild COVID-19 (a few samples of this study predate the infection). Cell type and time point are not known. The conserved cysteine and the conserved F or W are not part of the CDR3 here. D genes are given only for firm matches.

D	V	J	CDR3
-	TRBV5-1	TRBJ2-7	ASSLAYSSYEQY
TRBD2	TRBV7-9	TRBJ2-3	ASSLRLAGTLTDTQY
TRBD2	TRBV6-2/TRBV6-3	TRBJ2-1	ASSYSTLSGRVSYNEQF
-	TRBV6-2/TRBV6-3	TRBJ2-2	ASRSGTLNTGELF
-	TRBV10-3	TRBJ1-5	AISGGRNNQPQH
-	TRBV7-9	TRBJ2-3	ASRGAGPSTDTQY
-	TRBV7-2	TRBJ2-1	ASSLGIEQF
TRBD2	TRBV7-2	TRBJ2-7	ASSLPSGATYEQY
-	TRBV21-1	TRBJ2-7	ASSKEGSPVHEQY
-	TRBV4-2	TRBJ1-2	ASSQGDLSSYGYT
-	TRBV6-5	TRBJ1-1	ASQRGPTGNTEAF
-	TRBV7-9	TRBJ1-2	ASSSLTANT
-	TRBV5-1	TRBJ2-3	ASSLVQRSDTQY
-	TRBV30	TRBJ1-1	AWSIGRLTEAF
-	TRBV5-4	TRBJ1-1	ASSLAGLGNTEAF
-	TRBV6-5	TRBJ2-1	ASSYKARNYEQF
TRBD1	TRBV7-9	TRBJ1-1	ASSLYGTGWSSTEAF
-	TRBV14	TRBJ1-1	ASSQNSYAEAF
TRBD1	TRBV23-1	TRBJ1-3	ASSQGTGEYGNTIY
TRBD1	TRBV7-9	TRBJ1-2	ASSLPLDRVPRSGYT
-	TRBV5-1	TRBJ1-1	ASSLSGRLNTEAF
TRBD1	TRBV7-8	TRBJ2-3	ASTMPRDRGTDTQY
-	TRBV5-6	TRBJ1-5	ASSSAGNQPQH
-	TRBV29-1	TRBJ2-3	SVAGFEGPSSGADTQY
TRBD2	TRBV11-3	TRBJ2-1	ASSFTGGVNEQF
-	TRBV30	TRBJ2-7	AWSGDSDAWYEQY
-	TRBV6-2/TRBV6-3	TRBJ2-1	ASSYLTGPKDNEQF
-	TRBV6-5	TRBJ2-7	ASIGGESSYEQY
-	TRBV10-3	TRBJ2-7	AIRPSPAPATYEQY
TRBD2	TRBV7-2	TRBJ2-3	ASSFMGLAADTQY
TRBD1	TRBV15	TRBJ1-3	ATSSTGISSGNTIY
-	TRBV6-5	TRBJ2-7	ASSTGAYEQY
-	TRBV12-3/TRBV12-4	TRBJ1-5	ASSLGKSGNQPQH
-	TRBV4-3	TRBJ2-7	AIAGGEY
-	TRBV7-8	TRBJ2-7	ASSLDREQY
TRBD2	TRBV11-2	TRBJ2-1	ASSTGLAGAHFHGQF
-	TRBV27	TRBJ1-5	ASSPSPLRDVNQPQH
TRBD2	TRBV11-3	TRBJ2-5	ASSPGGTRGETQY
-	TRBV7-9	TRBJ2-1	ASSPPVDRL
TRBD1	TRBV5-1	TRBJ2-1	ASPPGRDRVHNEQF
-	TRBV7-2	TRBJ1-4	ASSSDSERKKLF
-	TRBV7-9	TRBJ2-1	ASSLEEGWI
-	TRBV10-3	TRBJ1-6	AISAPAYNSPLH
TRBD1	TRBV12-3/TRBV12-4	TRBJ1-5	ASRGTGLQPQH
-	TRBV4-1	TRBJ1-1	ASSQPFGEVNTEAF
TRBD1	TRBV12-3/TRBV12-4	TRBJ2-1	ASSLSRGRF
-	TRBV29-1	TRBJ2-1	SVAGILQGYEQF
-	TRBV14	TRBJ2-7	ASRRPERGEEY
-	TRBV6-1	TRBJ2-2	ASIKEGGSTGELF
TRBD2	TRBV29-1	TRBJ2-7	SVGGGFPGEQY
-	TRBV6-1	TRBJ2-1	ASSRDSQF
-	TRBV5-1	TRBJ1-1	ASSFSGRGNTEAF
-	TRBV11-3	TRBJ2-7	ASSSPRTWEQY
-	TRBV20-1	TRBJ1-5	SAVGTSLSNQPQH